This TCR beta chain was recovered during a study of cytomegalovirus exposure and HLA in healthy donors (dated by TCRdb to about 2017). For the study in its entirety: In an earlier analysis of some 610 of the donors, 250 to 350 Gb of sequence data and 117 million unique TCR beta sequences from approximately 180 million T cells were reported. A later genetic analysis used genome-wide SNP genotypes for about three fifths of the roughly 700 donors, treating that subset as a discovery cohort. The study profiled the T cell repertoires of around 700 subjects by immunosequencing and related them to cytomegalovirus serostatus. Roughly five DR-DQ haplotypes were treated as single units for association and clustering because of strong linkage in the cohort. In a later analysis, previously published TCR beta repertoires from 500 to 750 donors were re-analyzed and high-resolution HLA genotyping was added so that TCR occurrence patterns could be studied. Class I and class II HLA loci were covered by the typing at four-digit resolution. On average, over 200,000 unique TCR beta nucleotide sequences were sequenced per donor among 350 to 400 genotyped donors of the cohort, with about 17% of those sequences being non-productive. The study was designed to test whether signatures of past pathogen exposure could be identified by cataloging public T cell receptors. Every discovery cohort repertoire had been produced on one sequencing platform. To predict cytomegalovirus infection status, the study brought together high-throughput TCR immunosequencing, statistical association of individual TCRs with disease status, and machine learning. Approximately 310 gigabases of sequencing data and around 85 million unique TCR sequences made up an early release that covered approximately 650 HLA-typed donors. Typing coverage varied by locus: roughly 620-640 donors for A, B, C, DRB1 and DQB1; under 550 for DQA1; about 590 for DPA1; more than 450 for DPB1. Donor age, sex, ethnicity and CMV serostatus were compiled together with the repertoire data. Among the roughly 400 genotyped donors, more than 70% belonged to the genetic ancestry cluster associated with self-reported Caucasian donors. In the later analysis, no new phenotypic data were used to find candidate immune exposures; instead, reliance was placed on TCR beta sequences and their occurrence across donors. In an earlier analysis of a few hundred of the donors, high-throughput TCR beta sequencing was used to judge whether each TCR beta V gene segment behaved as functional or pseudogenic. A separate validation cohort of approximately 120 different subjects was used in addition to the approximately 640-subject first cohort. General conclusions and limits of the study: According to a later analysis, parvovirus B19, influenza, CMV and Epstein-Barr virus appeared linked to several top co-occurrence clusters. Broadly in line with IMGT annotations, most TCR beta V segments showed up in productive rearrangements about 87% or about 30% of the time in an earlier analysis of 587 of the donors. At a false discovery rate of 0.05, a later analysis linked around 17,000 TCR beta sequences to specific HLA alleles. A later analysis found that most CMV-associated TCR beta chains appeared HLA-restricted, with HLA associations seemingly driven largely by CMV exposure. The only immune exposure information available for the cohort was CMV serostatus. V-gene and J-gene trimming of TCR beta chains was associated with a missense DCLRE1C variant in a later genetic analysis, and the association was replicated in an independent cohort. The classifier was reported to diagnose cytomegalovirus status with high specificity and sensitivity in both the original and validation cohorts. Sequencing depth was assumed to be roughly uniform across donors in the presence/absence analyses, though that assumption may not hold. The authors suggested that the approach could potentially be generalized to other disease states and immunological phenotypes. Correlated functional status among segregating V segments might reflect linkage disequilibrium, but an unknown experimental factor could not be ruled out. In a later analysis, HLA-associated TCR beta chains were found to be more clonally expanded and to have lower generation probabilities than equally common non-associated chains. The cohort was sequenced for TCR beta chains only, and without alpha or paired-chain data the features that could be detected were limited. In a later genetic analysis, fewer N-insertions in productive TCRs were reported among donors in an Asian-associated ancestry cluster than the roughly 700-donor mean. When HLA alleles, especially DR and DQ, strongly co-occurred, TCR associations were difficult to assign to individual alleles. A group of highly shared sequence variants was considered likely to be a technical artifact of the sequencing pipeline. A further reported finding was that TCR beta sequences accurately predicted the HLA-A and HLA-B alleles for most subjects in the first cohort. In a later analysis, the rate of TCR association differed among HLA loci, with DRB1 alleles having the most associated TCRs and HLA-C alleles having the fewest. HLA typing was unavailable for some donors at each locus, so association tests used only the typed subset. Some IMGT-functional V segments, including TRBV6-2 and TRBV6-3, could not be distinguished by the 87-base-pair reads and were therefore excluded. The earlier analysis of about 600 of the donors excluded fewer than 20 rarely observed V segments, including chromosome 9 orphons, because counts were too low. In vitro tests confirmed that a few of the cytomegalovirus-associated TCR beta chains recognize cytomegalovirus antigens. Most TCR sequences were seen in very few donors, while some public TCRs were found in many individuals. The study listed around 160 TCR beta chains as associated with cytomegalovirus.

CDR3 length: 14 amino acids, cysteine to phenylalanine. The CDR3 DNA has 42 bases and is translated from base 1. The junction shows trimming of 3 bases on V and 7 bases on J, and the gene matches do not reach 4 bases of it. Reading the germline V gene gives CDR1 KGHSH and CDR2 LQKENI. The cohort consisted of some 670 healthy bone marrow donors. At the time of sampling, all cohort members were nominally healthy, though unrecorded immune exposures were likely present. The donor tested CMV seronegative and was one of the 352 seronegative cohort members. A peripheral blood sample was collected from each donor, and TCR beta sequencing was performed on peripheral blood mononuclear cells. The Qiagen DNeasy Blood Extraction Kit was used to extract genomic DNA from the blood cell samples. The receptor library was made with the immunoSEQ multiplex PCR assay. A mixture of 60 forward primers for TCR Vbeta segments and 13 reverse primers for TCR Jbeta segments was used in the multiplex PCR. A multiplex PCR assay on genomic DNA amplified the CDR3 region of rearranged TCR beta genes. The amplified TCR beta libraries were sequenced on the Illumina HiSeq System as 87-base-pair reads. Under the source paper's analysis protocol: Across the roughly 640 repertoires, a later analysis counted 60 million to 90 million unique TCR beta chains, 9.5 million to 12 million of which were shared by at least two donors. Raw reads were error-corrected and collapsed into unique sequences with a nearest-neighbor algorithm that merged closely related sequences to remove PCR and sequencing errors. Alignment of CDR3 sequences to IMGT reference sequences was used to assign V, D and J gene segments. For a sequence to be retained, a match of at least six nucleotides was required to both a V gene segment and a J gene segment. Rearrangements were classified as productive when the CDR3 lacked stop codons and remained in frame with V and J, and all other rearrangements were classified as non-productive. CDR3 was defined according to IMGT convention as the region running from the second conserved V-encoded cysteine to the conserved J-encoded phenylalanine. The earlier analysis of some 550 of the donors excluded any sequence lacking an unambiguous match to a single V gene segment. An earlier analysis of 587 of the donors classified V segments as functional when productive rearrangements were above 56.7% and as segregating when the standard deviation between donors was above 5%. A statistical classification framework was built for diagnosing cytomegalovirus status from the catalog of TCR beta chain sequences. V and J gene assignment, in a later analysis, came from comparing TCR nucleotide sequences with IMGT/GENE-DB human TR gene sequences. A later analysis assigned CDR3 sequences and most-parsimonious VDJ recombination scenarios with the TCRdist pipeline. In a later analysis, every TCR beta chain was defined by the combination of its CDR3 amino acid sequence and its V-gene family, and reads without a unique V-gene family were dropped. In a later analysis, around 650 highly shared, low-generation-probability nucleotide sequences were removed to address suspected cross-contamination and a sequencing artifact. In a later analysis, a clonal expansion index for each public chain was calculated from normalized within-repertoire ranks of inferred template counts. In a later analysis, generation probabilities were computed using a VDJ recombination model fitted to out-of-frame rearrangements, and the results were checked against IGoR. A later analysis scored TCR-TCR, TCR-HLA and TCR-CMV co-occurrence with hypergeometric tests, applying a repertoire-size bias correction to TCR pairs. To estimate false discovery rates, a later analysis permuted the HLA or CMV assignments 20 times. A later analysis grouped co-occurring TCRs with DBSCAN, adding TCRdist sequence similarity when clustering within HLA-allele-positive subsets. Co-occurrence clustering excluded repertoires with fewer than 30,000 or more than 120,000 public chains, plus five with anomalous nucleotide sharing. TCRdb retrieved this table from immuneACCESS and kept in-frame rearrangements only. Not all clones are present; in checked studies, unresolved V genes account for under half, and no reason is known for the remainder. Clonal size and the V and J genes are those of that table, whereas D and trimming came from the DNA. Present in this sample are more than 110,000 clones, about three quarters of which were seen just once. Of the sample, roughly 1.3% falls within the top ten clones.

This clone was detected once. Its antigen remains undetermined. Qualities for individual bases were not recorded, and no much larger clone is one base off. Sequenced input: PBMCs. The TCR originated in a woman aged 40 to 50 in good health and CMV-seronegative. This chain joins TRBV18 to TRBJ1-2, and 11 junctional nucleotides match TRBD1. The DNA reads as follows: TGTGCCAGCTCACCTGGACAGGGGGCTCGTGGCTACACCTTC. This encodes CASSPGQGARGYTF.